This T cell receptor (beta chain) is drawn from a study of OX40 agonist ivuxolimab in advanced cancers. Some clones are missing from TCRdb's copy, which holds only in-frame ones; the method was immunoSEQ multiplex PCR. In the table there are 65,000 to 80,000 clones, 65% to 90% of which are singletons. The sequence derives from an adult with an advanced solid tumor such as melanoma, head and neck, liver or kidney cancer. This sample comprised CD4+ or CD8+ T cells sorted from blood, obtained in a trial of the OX40 agonist ivuxolimab.

DNA for the CDR3: TGTGCCAGCAGTCCCGGACGAAAATACGAGCAGTACTTC. It specifies CASSPGRKYEQYF. This chain joins TRBV6-1 and TRBJ2-7; D call uncertain. The V gene lost 5 bases and the J gene lost 4 bases, with 12 bases spanning the gap. CDR1 is MNHNS, CDR2 SASEGT, per germline. The CDR3 spans 13 residues.